The 9 T cell receptor beta chains reported below all come from one sample, sequenced in a study of blood T cells in healthy people across ages. A second PCR of 7 to 11 cycles used a sample-barcoded 5' primer and a J-beta primer mix. From the 5' RACE reads, TCRdb called clonotypes with MiXCR, one entry per CDR3 protein. Here the sample spans fewer than 1,200,000 distinct CDR3 sequences, 20% to 25% being singletons. The sample was also linked to a second study, of T cells of mothers and their children.

Sequencing was carried out using blood. These receptors were obtained from a girl aged 2 to 9 in good health.

This chain uses TRBV7-9 with TRBJ2-1, with TRBD2 as a possible D gene (6 bases). Trimming shortened V by 4 bases and J by 2 bases, and 21 bases separated the two germline ends. This CDR3 is built from 18 residues. Germline CDR1 and CDR2: SEHNR and FQNEAQ (reference sequence). The CDR3 nucleotides are TGTGCCAGCAGCTACCTCATGGGGGGACTTTCCACCTACAATGAGCAGTTCTTC. It codes for CASSYLMGGLSTYNEQFF.

The table lists this clonotype with a few counts. J is TRBJ2-5 and V is TRBV29-1, with 8 bases matching TRBD1. The tail of the sequence fits TRBJ2-7 better, so the J call may be wrong. CDR3 length equals 12 residues. The germline gives CDR1 SQVTM, CDR2 ANQGSEA. The CDR3 loop reads CSGTGNRYEQYF. The CDR3 DNA sequence: TGCAGCGGGACAGGGAATCGCTACGAGCAGTACTTC.

This clonotype was counted a few times. The chain links TRBV24-1 to TRBJ2-1; TRBD2 agrees at 11 bases. From germline, CDR1 is KGHDR and CDR2 SFDVKD. V gave up 7 bases and J gave up 6 bases; unmatched junction bases: 10. This CDR3 region has 16 residues. CDR3: CATSDLTSGMLNEQFF. In nucleotides, the CDR3 is TGTGCCACCAGCGATCTGACTAGCGGGATGCTCAATGAGCAGTTCTTC.

The chain employs TRBV5-1 and TRBJ2-5, with 7 bases matching TRBD2. V dropped 2 bases and J dropped 7; count of bases not matched to a gene: 11. In germline, CDR1 is SGHRS, CDR2 YFSETQ. The CDR3 covers 15 residues. The CDR3 nucleotides are TGCGCCAGCAGCTTAGAAGCGGGAACGATCGGGACCCAGTACTTC. Its translation: CASSLEAGTIGTQYF.

This chain connects TRBV28 to TRBJ1-2; the D gene is possibly TRBD1 (6 bases). V lost 7 bases, J lost 5 bases, and 29 bases lay in between. Germline V gene sequence: CDR1 MDHEN, CDR2 SYDVKM. The CDR3 length is 18 residues. CDR3 in DNA: TGTGCCAGCAACAACCGGGACATGACCAATGAACTTTCGTATGGCTACACCTTC. Its translation: CASNNRDMTNELSYGYTF.

This chain connects TRBV2 to TRBJ1-1; D not resolved. Trimming took off 3 bases at V and 5 bases at J, with 7 bases between the two ends. Looked up from germline, CDR1 is SNHLY and CDR2 is FYNNEI. The CDR3 is made up of 12 amino acids. This chain's CDR3 is CASSDTRTEAFF. DNA for the CDR3: TGTGCCAGCAGTGACACCAGAACTGAAGCTTTCTTT.

This clonotype was found a few times. This sequence joins TRBV2 and TRBJ1-4, with 9 nucleotides matching TRBD1. Trimming removed 3 bases from V and 7 bases from J; junction bases left unmatched: 6. CDR1 and CDR2 (germline): SNHLY, FYNNEI. The CDR3 is 15 residues long. The CDR3 DNA follows: TGTGCCAGCAGTGATCGCGGGACAGGGAGTGAAAAACTGTTTTTT. It specifies CASSDRGTGSEKLFF. The complete variable domain, with remaining parts taken from reference TRBV2 and TRBJ1-4, reads EPEVTQTPSHQVTQMGQEVILRCVPISNHLYFYWYRQILGQKVEFLVSFYNNEISEKSEIFDDQFSVERPDGSNFTLKIRSTKLEDSAMYFCASSDRGTGSEKLFFGSGTQLSVL.

A few counts support this clonotype. The chain couples TRBV7-3 to TRBJ1-2; 9 bases match TRBD1. The CDR3 runs to 16 residues. J gave up 5 bases and V 3 bases, and 10 bases lay outside the gene matches. Germline V CDR1 and CDR2: SGHTA, FQGTGA. CDR3 sequence reads: CASSFTGTGIGYGYTF. CDR3 nucleotide sequence: TGTGCCAGCAGCTTCACCGGGACAGGGATCGGGTATGGCTACACCTTC.

This clonotype has only a few counts. The chain has TRBV6-2 or TRBV6-3 and TRBJ1-2; D remains ambiguous. Trimming removed 0 bases from V and 4 bases from J, with 3 bases in between. The V gene's germline CDR1 is MNHEY and CDR2 SVGEGT. This CDR3 contains 12 residues. The CDR3 loop is CASSYSLYGYTF. The CDR3 DNA is TGTGCCAGCAGTTACTCCCTCTATGGCTACACCTTC.